These T cell receptor beta chains were read from a single sample in a study of B cell selection in AIRE deficiency. Measured with immunoSEQ multiplex PCR; TCRdb has only the in-frame clones, and not every one. The sample comprises about 20,000 clones, around 97% of which are singletons, and roughly 0.29% rests with the top ten. The sequenced sample consisted of conventional CD4+ T cells sorted from PBMCs. The receptors were gathered from a human donor with AIRE deficiency. The CDR3 runs from the conserved cysteine through the conserved F or W. D genes are given only for firm matches. Size is stated for part of the rows, as once, few or many counts, or as a class when the clone is expanded.

>TRBV9|-|TRBJ2-2|-
TGTGCCAGCAGCGTAGCGGGAGCGAACACCGGGGAGCTGTTTTTT
CASSVAGANTGELFF
>TRBV2|-|TRBJ2-3|TRBD2
TGTGCCAGCAGACAGGGACTAGCGTCAAATACGCAGTATTTT
CASRQGLASNTQYF
>TRBV20-1|-|TRBJ1-4|-
TGCAGTGCTAGAGAAAACGAAAAACTGTTTTTT
CSARENEKLFF
>TRBV19|-|TRBJ2-3|-
TGTGCCAGTAGTATAGCGGGGGGCACAGATACGCAGTATTTT
CASSIAGGTDTQYF
>TRBV5-4|-|TRBJ1-1|-
TGTGCCAGCAGCTTACCACAGGGACCGAACACTGAAGCTTTCTTT
CASSLPQGPNTEAFF
>TRBV25-1|-|TRBJ1-5|-
TGTGCCAGCAGTGACTCAAGGACAGAGGCCCAGCATTTT
CASSDSRTEAQHF
>TRBV11-3|-|TRBJ2-7|-
TGTGCCAGCAGCTTTGGGACAAGGACCTACGAGCAGTACTTC
CASSFGTRTYEQYF
>TRBV5-1|-|TRBJ2-3|TRBD2
TGCGCCAGCAGCCGAGCGGGAGACTCAGATACGCAGTATTTT
CASSRAGDSDTQYF
>TRBV11-2|-|TRBJ2-2|-
TGTGCCAGCAGCTTAGGCAGGGAAGCCGGGGAGCTGTTTTTT
CASSLGREAGELFF
>TRBV4-1|-|TRBJ1-3|TRBD1
TGCGCCAGCAGCCAAGATAGAAGACAGGGGCACACCATATATTTT
CASSQDRRQGHTIYF
>TRBV27|-|TRBJ2-2|-
TGTGCCAGCAGTTTGCGGGCAGACTTCACCGGGGAGCTGTTTTTT
CASSLRADFTGELFF
>TRBV7-9|-|TRBJ1-2|TRBD1
TGTGCCAGCAGATCCCCTCGCCCGGGACAGGGGGTGTCGGCCGGTGGCTACACCTTC
CASRSPRPGQGVSAGGYTF
>TRBV9|-|TRBJ2-2|TRBD2
TGTGCCAGCAGCGAGACGGGAGGTAACACCGGGGAGCTGTTTTTT
CASSETGGNTGELFF
>TRBV5-4|-|TRBJ2-2|-
TGTGCCAGCAGCTTGGTGAGAGGCGTCAACACCGGGGAGCTGTTTTTT
CASSLVRGVNTGELFF
>TRBV9|-|TRBJ1-4|TRBD1
TGTGCCAGCAGCGCCCCCCTCGGGAGAGGGGGCAGTGAAAAACTGTTTTTT
CASSAPLGRGGSEKLFF
>TRBV29-1|-|TRBJ1-1|-
TGCAGCGTTGAAGATCGAAGTTCTGAAGCTTTCTTT
CSVEDRSSEAFF
>TRBV6-5|once|TRBJ2-7|TRBD1
TGTGCCAGCGGACAGGGGGCCGAGCAGTACTTC
CASGQGAEQYF
>TRBV5-5|once|TRBJ1-6|-
TGTGCCAGCAGCTTCAGGGGCGCCGCTTCACCCCTCCACTTT
CASSFRGAASPLHF
>TRBV9|-|TRBJ2-2|-
TGTGCCAGCAGCGTAGGGAGGGGACAGCCAAACACCGGGGAGCTGTTTTTT
CASSVGRGQPNTGELFF
>TRBV11-2|-|TRBJ2-3|TRBD1
TGTGCCAGCAGCTTAGATCTTTACAGGGGGGCCGGGTTGGAGTATTTT
CASSLDLYRGAGLEYF
>TRBV19|-|TRBJ2-3|-
TGTGCCAGTAGTGAACAGATTAGCACAGATACGCAGTATTTT
CASSEQISTDTQYF
>TRBV5-1|-|TRBJ2-3|TRBD2
TGCGCCAGCAGCTTATTAGCGGGAGCCACAGATACGCAGTATTTT
CASSLLAGATDTQYF
>TRBV7-9|-|TRBJ1-4|TRBD1
TGTGCCAGCAGCTCCGGACAGGGTTGGGAAAAACTGTTTTTT
CASSSGQGWEKLFF
>TRBV11-2|-|TRBJ2-7|TRBD1
TGTGCCAGCAGCTTAGGGGGGACAGAAGCCTACGAGCAGTACTTC
CASSLGGTEAYEQYF
>TRBV7-2|-|TRBJ1-1|-
TGTGCCAGCAGCTTAGGGGTCACTGAAGCTTTCTTT
CASSLGVTEAFF
>TRBV11-2|-|TRBJ2-3|TRBD1
TGTGCCAGCAGCTTAGGGGGGACAGGACACACAGATACGCAGTATTTT
CASSLGGTGHTDTQYF
>TRBV5-1|-|TRBJ2-2|TRBD1
TGCGCCAGCAGCCCCCGGACAGGGAACACCGGGGAGCTGTTTTTT
CASSPRTGNTGELFF
>TRBV5-6|-|TRBJ1-6|-
TGTGCCAGCAGCTTGGGGGGGCCAGCAAGCTCCTATAATTCACCCCTCCACTTT
CASSLGGPASSYNSPLHF
>TRBV5-1|-|TRBJ1-4|-
TGCGCCAGCAGCTTGTCGACGGATGAAAAACTGTTTTTT
CASSLSTDEKLFF
>TRBV7-2|few|TRBJ1-6|-
TGTGCCAGCAGCTTAGGTCGGGATTCACCCCTCCACTTT
CASSLGRDSPLHF
>TRBV18|-|TRBJ2-5|-
TGTGCCAGCTCACCACCGAGGGGGGGACTAACCCAAGAGACCCAGTACTTC
CASSPPRGGLTQETQYF
>TRBV11-2|-|TRBJ2-4|-
TGTGCCAGCAACCCCAGGGGACAAAACATTCAGTACTTC
CASNPRGQNIQYF
>TRBV7-3|-|TRBJ2-1|-
TGTGCCAGCAGCTTAAACGGGGGCTCCTACAATGAGCAGTTCTTC
CASSLNGGSYNEQFF
>TRBV18|-|TRBJ2-7|TRBD2
TGTGCCAGCTCACCTAGCGGGGGGCACTACGAGCAGTACTTC
CASSPSGGHYEQYF
>TRBV29-1|-|TRBJ2-1|-
TGCAGCGTTGCCAGTCACGGAGGGCACCCCATTTCCTACAATGAGCAGTTCTTC
CSVASHGGHPISYNEQFF
>TRBV5-4|-|TRBJ2-7|-
TGTGCCAGCAGCTTGGGGGTCCAGAGTAACGAGCAGTACTTC
CASSLGVQSNEQYF
>TRBV6-6|-|TRBJ2-1|TRBD1
TGTGCCAGCCAGGGGGTTCGAAGTAATGAGCAGTTCTTC
CASQGVRSNEQFF
>TRBV6-5|-|TRBJ2-7|TRBD1
TGTGCCAGCAGTCCTGACAGGGGGTCCTACGAGCAGTACTTC
CASSPDRGSYEQYF
>TRBV7-9|-|TRBJ2-7|-
TGTGCCAGCAGCTTAGGGGCAGACTCCTACGAGCAGTACTTC
CASSLGADSYEQYF